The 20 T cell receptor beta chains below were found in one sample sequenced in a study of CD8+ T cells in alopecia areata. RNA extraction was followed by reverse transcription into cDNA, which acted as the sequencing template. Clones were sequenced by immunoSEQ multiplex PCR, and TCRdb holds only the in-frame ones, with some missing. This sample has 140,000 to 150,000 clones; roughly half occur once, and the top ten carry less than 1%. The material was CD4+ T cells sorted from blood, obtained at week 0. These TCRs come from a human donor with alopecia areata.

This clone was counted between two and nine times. CDR3 sequence reads: CSVDSRQGNEQYF. The CDR3 coding sequence is TGCAGCGTTGATTCGCGACAGGGGAACGAGCAGTACTTC. V is TRBV29-1 and J is TRBJ2-7; TRBD1 agrees at 8 bases. V dropped 3 bases and J dropped 5; count of bases not matched to a gene: 6. The CDR3 covers 13 residues. The germline CDR1 and CDR2 sequences are SQVTM and ANQGSEA.

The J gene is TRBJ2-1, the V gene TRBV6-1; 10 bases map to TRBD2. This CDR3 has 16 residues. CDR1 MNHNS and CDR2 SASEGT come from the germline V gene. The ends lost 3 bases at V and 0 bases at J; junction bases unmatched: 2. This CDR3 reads CASSDPSGSSYNEQFF. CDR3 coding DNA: TGTGCCAGCAGTGACCCTAGCGGGAGCTCCTACAATGAGCAGTTCTTC.

The CDR3: CASSWSSNQPQHF. DNA of the CDR3: TGTGCCAGCAGTTGGAGTAGCAATCAGCCCCAGCATTTT. The gene calls are TRBV6-6 and TRBJ1-5; unclear D gene. Trimming took 4 bases from V and 0 from J, leaving 4 bases between them. The CDR3 sequence is 13 residues long. The germline V gene has CDR1 MNHNY and CDR2 SVGAGI (reference sequence).

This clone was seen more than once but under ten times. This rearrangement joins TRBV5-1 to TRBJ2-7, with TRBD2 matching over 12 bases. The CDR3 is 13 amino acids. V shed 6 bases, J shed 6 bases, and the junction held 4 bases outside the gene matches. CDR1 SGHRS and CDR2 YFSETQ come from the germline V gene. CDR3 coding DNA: TGCGCCAGCAAGGGACTAGCGGGTTTCGAGCAGTACTTC. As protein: CASKGLAGFEQYF.

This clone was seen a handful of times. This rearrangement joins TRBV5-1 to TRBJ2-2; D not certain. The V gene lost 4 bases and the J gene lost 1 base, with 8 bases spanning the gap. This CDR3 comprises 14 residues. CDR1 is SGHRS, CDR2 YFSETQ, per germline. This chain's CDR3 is CASSAPGNTGELFF. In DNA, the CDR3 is TGCGCCAGCAGCGCTCCAGGGAACACCGGGGAGCTGTTTTTT.

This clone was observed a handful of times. CDR3 sequence (DNA): TGTGCCAGCAGCGCCCGAATCAGGGCTGGGGCCAACGTCCTGACTTTC. Amino acid sequence: CASSARIRAGANVLTF. This rearrangement joins TRBV5-4 to TRBJ2-6, with D perhaps TRBD1 (5 bases). V shed 4 bases and J shed 2 bases, with 13 bases lying between them. The CDR3 is made up of 16 amino acids. Germline-derived CDR1 and CDR2 are SGHNT and YYREEE (reference sequence). Full variable domain (missing parts from reference TRBV5-4 and TRBJ2-6): ETGVTQSPTHLIKTRGQQVTLRCSSQSGHNTVSWYQQALGQGPQFIFQYYREEENGRGNFPPRFSGLQFPNYSSELNVNALELDDSALYLCASSARIRAGANVLTFGAGSRLTVL.

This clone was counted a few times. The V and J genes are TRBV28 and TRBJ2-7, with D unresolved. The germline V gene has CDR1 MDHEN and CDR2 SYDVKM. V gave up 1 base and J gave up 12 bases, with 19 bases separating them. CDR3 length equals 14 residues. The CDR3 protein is CASSLSGGGHNPYF. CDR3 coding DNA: TGTGCCAGCAGTTTATCGGGCGGCGGCCATAACCCGTACTTC.

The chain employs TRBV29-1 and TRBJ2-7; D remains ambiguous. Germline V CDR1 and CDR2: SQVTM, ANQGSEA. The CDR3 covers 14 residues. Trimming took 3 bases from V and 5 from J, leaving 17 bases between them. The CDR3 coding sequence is TGCAGCGTTGAGGTCGGAGTCGGCTGGGACGAGCAGTACTTC. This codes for CSVEVGVGWDEQYF.

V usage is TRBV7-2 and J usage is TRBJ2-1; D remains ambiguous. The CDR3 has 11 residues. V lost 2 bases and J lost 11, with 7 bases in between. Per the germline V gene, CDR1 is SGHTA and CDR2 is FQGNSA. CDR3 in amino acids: CASSLTVKQFF. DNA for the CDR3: TGTGCCAGCAGCTTAACCGTAAAGCAGTTCTTC.

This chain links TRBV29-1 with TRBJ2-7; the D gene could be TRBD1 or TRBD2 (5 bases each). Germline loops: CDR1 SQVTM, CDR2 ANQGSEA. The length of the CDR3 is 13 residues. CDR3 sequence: CTAKGRDPYEQYF. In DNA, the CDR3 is TGCACCGCGAAGGGTAGGGACCCCTACGAGCAGTACTTC.

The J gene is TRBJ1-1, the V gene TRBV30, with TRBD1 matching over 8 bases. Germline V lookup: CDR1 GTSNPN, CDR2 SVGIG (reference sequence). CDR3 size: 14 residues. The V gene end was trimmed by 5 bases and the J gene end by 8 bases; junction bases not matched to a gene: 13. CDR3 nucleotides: TGTGCCTGGGACCCGGGAACAGGGGGTCGGGAAGCTTTCTTT. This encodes CAWDPGTGGREAFF.

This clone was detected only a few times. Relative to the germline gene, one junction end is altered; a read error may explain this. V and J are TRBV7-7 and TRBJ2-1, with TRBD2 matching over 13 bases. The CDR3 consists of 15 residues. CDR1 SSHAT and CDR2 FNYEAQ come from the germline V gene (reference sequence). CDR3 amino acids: CASSLGTSGNNEQFF. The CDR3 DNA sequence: TGTGCTAGCAGCTTAGGGACTAGCGGGAACAATGAGCAGTTCTTC.

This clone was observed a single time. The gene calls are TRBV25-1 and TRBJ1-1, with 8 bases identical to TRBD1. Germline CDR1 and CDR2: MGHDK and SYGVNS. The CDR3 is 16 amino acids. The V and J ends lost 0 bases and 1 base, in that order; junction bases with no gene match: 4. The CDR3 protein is CASSEYNDRGNTEAFF. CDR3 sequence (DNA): TGTGCCAGCAGTGAATACAACGACAGGGGGAACACTGAAGCTTTCTTT.

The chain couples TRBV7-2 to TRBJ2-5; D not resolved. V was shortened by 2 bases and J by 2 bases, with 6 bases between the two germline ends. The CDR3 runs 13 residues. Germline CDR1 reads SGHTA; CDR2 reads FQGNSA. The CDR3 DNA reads TGTGCCAGCAGCTTATCGCGTCAAGAGACCCAGTACTTC. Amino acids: CASSLSRQETQYF.

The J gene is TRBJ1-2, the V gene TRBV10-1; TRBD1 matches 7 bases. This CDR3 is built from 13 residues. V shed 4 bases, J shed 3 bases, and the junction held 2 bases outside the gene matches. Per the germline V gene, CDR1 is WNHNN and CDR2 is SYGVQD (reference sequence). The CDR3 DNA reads TGCGCCAGCAGTGTCGGGACAGACTATGGCTACACCTTC. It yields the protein CASSVGTDYGYTF.

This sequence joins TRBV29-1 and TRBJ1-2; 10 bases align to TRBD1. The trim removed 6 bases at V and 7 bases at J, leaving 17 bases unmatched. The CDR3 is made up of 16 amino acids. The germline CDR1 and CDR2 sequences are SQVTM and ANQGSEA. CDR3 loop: CSVENPPDRGGPGYTF. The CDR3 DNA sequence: TGCAGCGTCGAAAATCCACCGGACAGGGGGGGCCCTGGCTACACCTTC.

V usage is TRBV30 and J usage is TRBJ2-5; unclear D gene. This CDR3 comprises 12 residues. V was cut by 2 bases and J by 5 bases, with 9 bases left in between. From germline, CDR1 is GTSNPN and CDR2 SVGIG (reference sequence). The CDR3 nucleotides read TGTGCCTGGAGTTTTAGAGAGGAGACCCAGTACTTC. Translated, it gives CAWSFREETQYF.

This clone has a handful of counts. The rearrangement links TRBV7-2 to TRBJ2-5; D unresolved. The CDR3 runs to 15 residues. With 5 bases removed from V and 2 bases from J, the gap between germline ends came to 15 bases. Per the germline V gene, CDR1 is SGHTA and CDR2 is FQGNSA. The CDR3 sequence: CASSPFLGGQETQYF. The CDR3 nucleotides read TGTGCCAGCAGCCCCTTCCTGGGCGGACAAGAGACCCAGTACTTC.

The CDR3 bases are TGTGCCAGCAGCCATCCCGGGACTAGCTCGGACGAGCAGTACTTC. This sequence encodes CASSHPGTSSDEQYF. This chain links TRBV4-2 with TRBJ2-7, with 9 bases lining up with TRBD2. Per germline, CDR1 LGHNA and CDR2 YNFKEQ. V shed 3 bases, J shed 5 bases, and the junction held 8 bases outside the gene matches. This CDR3 contains 15 residues.

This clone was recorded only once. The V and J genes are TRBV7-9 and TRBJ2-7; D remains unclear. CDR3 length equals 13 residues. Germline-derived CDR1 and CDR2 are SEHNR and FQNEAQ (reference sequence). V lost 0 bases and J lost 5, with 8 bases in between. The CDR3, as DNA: TGTGCCAGCAGCTTAGCGCGATGGGACGAGCAGTACTTC. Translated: CASSLARWDEQYF.